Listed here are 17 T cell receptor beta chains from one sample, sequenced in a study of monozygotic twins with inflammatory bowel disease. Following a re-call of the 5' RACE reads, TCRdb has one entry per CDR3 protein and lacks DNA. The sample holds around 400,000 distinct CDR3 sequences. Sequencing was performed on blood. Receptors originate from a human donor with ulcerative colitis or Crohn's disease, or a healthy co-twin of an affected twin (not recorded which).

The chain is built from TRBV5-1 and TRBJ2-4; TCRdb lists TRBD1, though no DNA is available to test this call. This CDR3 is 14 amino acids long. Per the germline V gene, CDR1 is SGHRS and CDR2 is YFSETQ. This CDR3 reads CASSPGQDLNIQYF.

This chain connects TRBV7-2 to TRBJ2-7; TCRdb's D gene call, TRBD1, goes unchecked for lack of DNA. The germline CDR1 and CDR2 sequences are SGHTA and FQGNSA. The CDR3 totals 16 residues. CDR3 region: CASSPDWSRLSYEQYF.

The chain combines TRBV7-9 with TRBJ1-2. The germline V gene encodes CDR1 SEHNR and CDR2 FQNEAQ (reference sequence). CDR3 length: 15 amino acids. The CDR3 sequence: CASSLLSSGNYGYTF.

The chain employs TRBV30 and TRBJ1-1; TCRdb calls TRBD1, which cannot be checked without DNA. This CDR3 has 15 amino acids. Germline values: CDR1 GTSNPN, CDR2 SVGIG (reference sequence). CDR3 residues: CAWSVRSGGRTEAFF.

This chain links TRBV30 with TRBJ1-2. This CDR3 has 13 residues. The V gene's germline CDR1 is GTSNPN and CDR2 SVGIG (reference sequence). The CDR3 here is CAWSVSSTRGYTF. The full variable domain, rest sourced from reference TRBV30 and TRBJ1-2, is SQTIHQWPATLVQPVGSPLSLECTVEGTSNPNLYWYRQAAGRGLQLLFYSVGIGQISSEVPQNLSASRPQDRQFILSSKKLLLSDSGFYLCAWSVSSTRGYTFGSGTRLTVV.

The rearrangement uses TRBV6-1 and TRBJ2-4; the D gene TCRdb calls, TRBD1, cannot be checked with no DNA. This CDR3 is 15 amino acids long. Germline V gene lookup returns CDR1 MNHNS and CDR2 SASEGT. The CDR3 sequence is CATTDGSLAKNIQYF.

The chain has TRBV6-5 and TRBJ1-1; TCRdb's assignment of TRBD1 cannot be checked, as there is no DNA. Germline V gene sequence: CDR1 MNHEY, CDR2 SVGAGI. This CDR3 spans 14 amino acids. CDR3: CASSWDRGDTEAFF.

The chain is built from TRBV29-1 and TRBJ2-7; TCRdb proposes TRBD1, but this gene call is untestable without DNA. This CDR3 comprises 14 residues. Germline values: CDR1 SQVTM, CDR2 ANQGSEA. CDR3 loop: CSVTGSGSSYEQYF.

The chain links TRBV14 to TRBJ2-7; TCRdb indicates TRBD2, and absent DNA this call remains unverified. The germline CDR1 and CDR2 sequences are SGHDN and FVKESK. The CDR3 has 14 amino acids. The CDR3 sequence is CASSHTSGSYEQYF.

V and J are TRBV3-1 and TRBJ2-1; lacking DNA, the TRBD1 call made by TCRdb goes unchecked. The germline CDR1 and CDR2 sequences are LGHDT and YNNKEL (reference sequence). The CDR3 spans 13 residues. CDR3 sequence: CASSQVSGTGEFF.

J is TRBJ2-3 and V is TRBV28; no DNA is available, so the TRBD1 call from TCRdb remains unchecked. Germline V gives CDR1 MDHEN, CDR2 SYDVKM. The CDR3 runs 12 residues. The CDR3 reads CASSFTRNTQYF.

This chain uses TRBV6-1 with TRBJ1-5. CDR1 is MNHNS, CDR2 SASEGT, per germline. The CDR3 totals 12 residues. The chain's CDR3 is CASTEVDQPQHF.

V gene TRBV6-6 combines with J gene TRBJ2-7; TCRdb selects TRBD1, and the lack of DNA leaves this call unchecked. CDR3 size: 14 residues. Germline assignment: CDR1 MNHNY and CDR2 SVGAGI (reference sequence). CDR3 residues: CASSHGTGGGEQYF.

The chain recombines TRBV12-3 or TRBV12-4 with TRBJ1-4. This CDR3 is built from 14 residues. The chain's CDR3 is CASNFGGPNEKLFF.

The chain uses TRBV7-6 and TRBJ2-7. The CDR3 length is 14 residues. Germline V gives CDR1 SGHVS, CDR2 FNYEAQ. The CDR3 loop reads CASSSGFGPYEQYF. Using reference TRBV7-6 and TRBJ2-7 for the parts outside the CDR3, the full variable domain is GAGVSQSPRYKVTKRGQDVALRCDPISGHVSLYWYRQALGQGPEFLTYFNYEAQQDKSGLPNDRFSAERPEGSISTLTIQRTEQRDSAMYRCASSSGFGPYEQYFGPGTRLTVT.

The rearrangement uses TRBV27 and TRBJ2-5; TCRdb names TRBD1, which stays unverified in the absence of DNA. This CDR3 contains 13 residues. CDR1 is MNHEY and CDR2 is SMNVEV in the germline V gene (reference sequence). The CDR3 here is CASSFRWDETQYF.

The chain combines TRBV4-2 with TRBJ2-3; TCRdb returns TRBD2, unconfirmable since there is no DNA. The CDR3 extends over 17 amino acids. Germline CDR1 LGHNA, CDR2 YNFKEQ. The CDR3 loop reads CASSHPTSGGGTDTQYF.